The 10 T cell receptor beta chains below were found in one sample sequenced in a study of CD8 T cells in Susac syndrome. RNA totalling roughly 0.45 to 1 ug underwent reverse transcription with random hexamers. One entry per CDR3 protein results from TCRdb running MiXCR on the immunoSEQ multiplex PCR reads. The sample consists of some 160,000 distinct CDR3 sequences, roughly 94% of them appearing once. Sequenced material: CD4+ T cells from PBMCs. The receptors were sampled from a human donor in good health.

The chain carries TRBV9 and TRBJ1-4; D may be TRBD1 (5 bases). V lost 6 bases, J lost 8 bases, and 20 bases lay in between. CDR3 length: 15 residues. Germline V CDR1 and CDR2: SGDLS, YYNGEE. The CDR3: CASTRGAGSEEKLFF. The CDR3 nucleotides read TGTGCCAGCACCCGGGGAGCAGGGAGTGAGGAAAAACTGTTTTTT.

The gene calls are TRBV5-1 and TRBJ2-2; tentatively, D is TRBD2 (6 bases). V dropped 6 bases and J dropped 3 bases, with 12 bases sitting between them. The V gene's germline CDR1 is SGHRS and CDR2 YFSETQ. This CDR3 is built from 14 residues. CDR3 coding DNA: TGCGCCAGCAAGGAGGGGACGTACACCGGGGAGCTGTTTTTT. Its translation: CASKEGTYTGELFF.

This chain connects TRBV18 to TRBJ2-2; D uncertain. The ends were cut back, 4 bases at V and 5 bases at J, with 8 bases in the middle. The CDR3 contains 13 residues. Germline V CDR1 and CDR2: KGHSH, LQKENI. The CDR3 DNA reads as TGTGCCAGCTCACTCGTCGAGACCGGGGAGCTGTTTTTT. This sequence encodes CASSLVETGELFF.

The rearrangement uses TRBV5-1 and TRBJ1-2; perhaps TRBD1 as D (6 bases). V shed 4 bases and J shed 10 bases, with 20 bases lying between them. Per germline, CDR1 SGHRS and CDR2 YFSETQ. The CDR3 is 14 residues long. As DNA, the CDR3 is TGCGCCAGCAGCCCCCTTACAGGGATGATCTACTACACCTTC. Its protein product is CASSPLTGMIYYTF.

The chain uses TRBV19 and TRBJ2-3; TRBD2 matches 7 bases. Germline V gene sequence: CDR1 LNHDA, CDR2 SQIVND (reference sequence). V trimming: 5 bases; J trimming: 2 bases; junction bases outside the gene matches: 4. The CDR3 is 14 amino acids. This chain's CDR3 is CASSQLAHTDTQYF. The CDR3 DNA is TGTGCCAGTAGTCAACTAGCGCACACAGATACGCAGTATTTT.

The chain recombines TRBV10-3 with TRBJ1-1; no reliable D call. The CDR3 sequence is 13 residues long. Looked up from germline, CDR1 is ENHRY and CDR2 is SYGVKD. V was trimmed by 2 bases and J by 5 bases, leaving 9 bases between them. CDR3 residues: CAISEGLITEAFF. The CDR3 coding sequence is TGTGCCATCAGTGAGGGCCTAATTACTGAAGCTTTCTTT.

Of note for this clonotype: One junction end does not reproduce the germline sequence, and a read error may be involved. The rearrangement links TRBV28 to TRBJ2-2, with TRBD2 identical over 8 bases. CDR3 size: 15 residues. Per the germline V gene, CDR1 is MDHEN and CDR2 is SYDVKM. CDR3 sequence: CASSPLAGGTGELFF. The CDR3 nucleotides are TGTGCCAGCAGTCCGCTAGCGGGTGGGACCGGTGAGCTGTTTTTT. Variable domain in full (rest from reference TRBV28 and TRBJ2-2): DVKVTQSSRYLVKRTGEKVFLECVQDMDHENMFWYRQDPGLGLRLIYFSYDVKMKEKGDIPEGYSVSREKKERFSLILESASTNQTSMYLCASSPLAGGTGELFFGEGSRLTVL.

This clonotype was counted between two and nine times. The chain combines TRBV29-1 with TRBJ2-7, with 7 bases identical to TRBD1. The junction had 8 bases not matched to a gene; V was cut back by 4 bases and J by 5 bases. Per germline, CDR1 SQVTM and CDR2 ANQGSEA. This CDR3 comprises 13 residues. The CDR3 DNA is TGCAGCGTTGGGCCAGGGGGTTTCAACGAGCAGTACTTC. Translation: CSVGPGGFNEQYF.

The CDR3 DNA is TGCGCCAGCAGCCCCCGAGCAGACGGGGAGGGTGAGCAGTTCTTC. Translated: CASSPRADGEGEQFF. The genes are TRBV5-1 and TRBJ2-1; 7 bases are a match to TRBD2. Germline-derived CDR1 and CDR2 are SGHRS and YFSETQ. The V gene end was trimmed by 4 bases and the J gene end by 9 bases; junction bases not matched to a gene: 13. This CDR3 is 15 amino acids long.

The rearrangement links TRBV4-3 to TRBJ1-2; no clear D. The germline CDR1 and CDR2 sequences are LGHNA and YSLEER. The CDR3 has 16 amino acids. V was shortened by 0 bases and J by 8 bases, with 19 bases between the two germline ends. The CDR3 bases are TGCGCCAGCAGCCAAGAACTAAGGGCCCCCTTGGGGGGCTACACCTTC. This sequence encodes CASSQELRAPLGGYTF.